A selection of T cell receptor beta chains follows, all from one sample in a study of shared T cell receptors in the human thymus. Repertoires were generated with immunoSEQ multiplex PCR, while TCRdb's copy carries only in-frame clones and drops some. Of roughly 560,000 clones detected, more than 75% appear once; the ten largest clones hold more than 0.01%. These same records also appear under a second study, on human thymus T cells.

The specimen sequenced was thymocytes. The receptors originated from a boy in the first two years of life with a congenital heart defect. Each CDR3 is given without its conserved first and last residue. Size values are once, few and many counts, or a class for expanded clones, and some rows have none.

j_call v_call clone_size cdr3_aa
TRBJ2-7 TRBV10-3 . AITWDRGREQY
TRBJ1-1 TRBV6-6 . ASSHRRGPVNTEAF
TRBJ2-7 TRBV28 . ASRRDYEYEQY
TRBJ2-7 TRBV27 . ASSRDRVPYEQY
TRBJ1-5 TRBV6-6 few ASSFPRGGPNQPQH
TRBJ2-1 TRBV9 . ASSVVSGSNEQF
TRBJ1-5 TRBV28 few ASSGGGGRVNQPQH
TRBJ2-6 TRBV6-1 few ASSARGGSGANVLT
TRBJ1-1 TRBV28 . ASSPGQGVQLGTEAF
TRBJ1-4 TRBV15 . ATSRVPTTNEKLF
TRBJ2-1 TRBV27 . ASSNRDSANEQF
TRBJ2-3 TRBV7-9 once ASSLVVYRPDTQY
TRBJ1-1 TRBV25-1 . ASSGTGGNTEAF
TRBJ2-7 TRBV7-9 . ASSFNGTYEQY
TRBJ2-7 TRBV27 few ASSFRGGRASFEQY
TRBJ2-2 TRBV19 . ASSIDHGYTGELF
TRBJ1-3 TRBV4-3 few ASSQGGTADSGNTIY